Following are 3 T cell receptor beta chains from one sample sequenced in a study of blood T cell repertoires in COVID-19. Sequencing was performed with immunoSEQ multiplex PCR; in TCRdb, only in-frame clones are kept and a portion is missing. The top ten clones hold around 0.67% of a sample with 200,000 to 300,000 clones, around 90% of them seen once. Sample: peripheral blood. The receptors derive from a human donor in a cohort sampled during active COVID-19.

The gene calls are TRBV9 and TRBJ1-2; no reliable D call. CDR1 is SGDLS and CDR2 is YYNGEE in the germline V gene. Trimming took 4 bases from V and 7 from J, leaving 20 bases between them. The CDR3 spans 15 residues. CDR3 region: CASSPTPRTEGGYTF. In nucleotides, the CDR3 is TGTGCCAGCAGCCCTACCCCGAGGACGGAGGGTGGCTACACCTTC.

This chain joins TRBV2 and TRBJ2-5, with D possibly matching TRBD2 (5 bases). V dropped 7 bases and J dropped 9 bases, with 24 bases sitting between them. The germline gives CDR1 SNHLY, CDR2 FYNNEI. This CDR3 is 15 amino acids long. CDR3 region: CASTLGRGRESAQYF. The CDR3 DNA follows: TGTGCCAGCACCCTAGGACGGGGAAGAGAATCGGCCCAGTACTTC. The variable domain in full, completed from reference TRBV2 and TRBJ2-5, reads EPEVTQTPSHQVTQMGQEVILRCVPISNHLYFYWYRQILGQKVEFLVSFYNNEISEKSEIFDDQFSVERPDGSNFTLKIRSTKLEDSAMYFCASTLGRGRESAQYFGPGTRLLVL.

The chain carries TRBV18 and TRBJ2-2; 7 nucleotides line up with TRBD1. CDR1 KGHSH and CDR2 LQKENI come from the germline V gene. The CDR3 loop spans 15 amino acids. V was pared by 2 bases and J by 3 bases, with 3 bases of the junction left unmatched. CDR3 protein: CASSPARGYTGELFF. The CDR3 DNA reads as TGTGCCAGCTCACCAGCCAGGGGGTACACCGGGGAGCTGTTTTTT.